This note documents a single T cell receptor (beta chain) sequence. The antigen remains unidentified. This sample is drawn from a study of cytomegalovirus exposure and HLA in healthy donors. Study-level results: Data from an earlier analysis indicated that most TCR beta V segments were productive either about 87% or about 30% of the time. The authors enumerated over 150 TCR beta chains as linked to cytomegalovirus. The classifier was said to identify cytomegalovirus status with high specificity and sensitivity. Judged likely to be a sequencing artifact was a cluster of highly shared sequence variants.

V trimming: 2 bases; J trimming: 4 bases; junction bases outside the gene matches: 7. Germline CDR1 is LNHNV and CDR2 is YYDKDF (reference sequence). This CDR3 region has 15 residues. Vbeta (60) and Jbeta (13) primers were used in the PCR. The assay was immunoSEQ multiplex PCR, and TCRdb's table has in-frame clones only and misses some. The data show fewer than 200,000 clones, 9.5% to 15% seen once. Material for sequencing was PBMCs. This receptor was obtained from a man over 45 in good health and CMV-seropositive. The chain combines TRBV15 with TRBJ1-1; the match to TRBD1 covers 7 bases. CDR3 DNA sequence: TGTGCCACCAGCAGAAGACTACAGGGGACCACTGAAGCTTTCTTT. This codes for CATSRRLQGTTEAFF.